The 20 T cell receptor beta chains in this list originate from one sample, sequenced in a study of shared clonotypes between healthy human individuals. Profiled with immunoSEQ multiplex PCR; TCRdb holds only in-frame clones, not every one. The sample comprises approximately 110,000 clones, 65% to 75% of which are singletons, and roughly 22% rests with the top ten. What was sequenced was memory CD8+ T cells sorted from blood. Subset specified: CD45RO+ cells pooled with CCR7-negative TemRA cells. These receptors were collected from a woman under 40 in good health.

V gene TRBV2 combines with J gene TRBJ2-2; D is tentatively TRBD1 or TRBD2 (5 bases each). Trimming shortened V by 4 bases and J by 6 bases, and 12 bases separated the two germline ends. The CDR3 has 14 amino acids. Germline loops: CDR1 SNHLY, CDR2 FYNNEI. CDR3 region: CASSAGPDAGELFF. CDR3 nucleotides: TGTGCCAGCAGTGCGGGGCCGGACGCCGGGGAGCTGTTTTTT.

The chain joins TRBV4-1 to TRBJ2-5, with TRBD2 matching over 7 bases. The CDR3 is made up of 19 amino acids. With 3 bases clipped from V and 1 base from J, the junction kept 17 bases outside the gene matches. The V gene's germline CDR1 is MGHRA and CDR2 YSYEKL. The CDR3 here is CASSHPPAAGNPFQETQYF. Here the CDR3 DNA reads TGCGCCAGCAGCCACCCCCCGGCAGCGGGAAACCCATTCCAAGAGACCCAGTACTTC.

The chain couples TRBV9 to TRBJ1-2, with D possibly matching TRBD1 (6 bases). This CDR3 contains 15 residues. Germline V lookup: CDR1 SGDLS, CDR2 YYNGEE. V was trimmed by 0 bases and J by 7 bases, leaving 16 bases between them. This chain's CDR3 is CASSVGGRDNVGYTF. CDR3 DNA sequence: TGTGCCAGCAGCGTAGGGGGGCGAGATAATGTTGGCTACACCTTC.

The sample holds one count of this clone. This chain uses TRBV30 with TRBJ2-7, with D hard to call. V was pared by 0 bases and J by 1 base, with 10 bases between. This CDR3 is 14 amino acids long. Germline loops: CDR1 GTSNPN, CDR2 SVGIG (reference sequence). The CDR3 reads CAWSVPRRSYEQYF. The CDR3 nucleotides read TGTGCCTGGAGTGTTCCCAGGAGATCCTACGAGCAGTACTTC.

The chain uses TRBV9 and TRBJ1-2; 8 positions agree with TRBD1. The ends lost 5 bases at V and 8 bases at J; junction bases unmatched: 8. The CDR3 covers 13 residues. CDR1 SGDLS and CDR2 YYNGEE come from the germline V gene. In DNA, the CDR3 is TGTGCCAGCAGTGGGACAGGTCGGGGGGGCTACACCTTC. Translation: CASSGTGRGGYTF.

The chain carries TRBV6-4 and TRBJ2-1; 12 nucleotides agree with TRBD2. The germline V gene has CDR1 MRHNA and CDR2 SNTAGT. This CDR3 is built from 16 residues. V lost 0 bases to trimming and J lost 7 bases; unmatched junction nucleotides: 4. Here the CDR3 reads CASSDSASGGVNEQFF. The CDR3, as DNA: TGTGCCAGCAGTGACTCAGCTAGCGGGGGGGTAAATGAGCAGTTCTTC.

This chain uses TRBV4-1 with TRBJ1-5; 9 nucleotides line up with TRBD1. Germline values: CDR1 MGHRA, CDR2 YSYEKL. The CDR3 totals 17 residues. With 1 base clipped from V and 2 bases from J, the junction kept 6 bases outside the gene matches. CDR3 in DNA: TGCGCCAGCAGCCAAGGTACAGGGGGCCATGGCAATCAGCCCCAGCATTTT. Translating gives CASSQGTGGHGNQPQHF.

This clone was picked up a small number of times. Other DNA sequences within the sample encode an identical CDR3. CDR3: CASSQTSGSYNEQFF. The CDR3, as DNA: TGTGCCAGCAGTCAAACTAGCGGGAGTTACAATGAGCAGTTCTTC. The chain joins TRBV27 to TRBJ2-1, with 11 bases matching TRBD2. After removal of 5 bases from V and 4 bases from J, the junction contained 4 bases not matched to a gene. This CDR3 is 15 amino acids long. Germline lookup yields CDR1 MNHEY and CDR2 SMNVEV (reference sequence).

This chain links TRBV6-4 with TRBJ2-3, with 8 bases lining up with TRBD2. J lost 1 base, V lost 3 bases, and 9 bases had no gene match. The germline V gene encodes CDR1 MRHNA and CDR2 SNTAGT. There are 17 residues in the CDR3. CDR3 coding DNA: TGTGCCAGCAGTGAGAATTCCGGGACTAGAGGCACAGATACGCAGTATTTT. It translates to CASSENSGTRGTDTQYF.

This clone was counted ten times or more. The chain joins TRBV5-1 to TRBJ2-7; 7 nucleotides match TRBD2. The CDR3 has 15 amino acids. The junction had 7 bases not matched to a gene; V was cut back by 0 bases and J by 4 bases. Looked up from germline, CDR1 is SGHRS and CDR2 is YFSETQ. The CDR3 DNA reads TGCGCCAGCAGCTTGGAAAGCGGGGTTCGGTACGAGCAGTACTTC. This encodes CASSLESGVRYEQYF.

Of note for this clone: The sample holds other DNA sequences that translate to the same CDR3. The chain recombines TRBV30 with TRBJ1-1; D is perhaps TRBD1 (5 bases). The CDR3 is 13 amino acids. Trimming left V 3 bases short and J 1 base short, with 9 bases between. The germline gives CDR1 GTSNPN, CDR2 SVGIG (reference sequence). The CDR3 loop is CAWSGTANTEAFF. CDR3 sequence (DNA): TGTGCCTGGAGCGGGACTGCGAACACTGAAGCTTTCTTT. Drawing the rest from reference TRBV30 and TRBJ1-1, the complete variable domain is SQTIHQWPATLVQPVGSPLSLECTVEGTSNPNLYWYRQAAGRGLQLLFYSVGIGQISSEVPQNLSASRPQDRQFILSSKKLLLSDSGFYLCAWSGTANTEAFFGQGTRLTVV.

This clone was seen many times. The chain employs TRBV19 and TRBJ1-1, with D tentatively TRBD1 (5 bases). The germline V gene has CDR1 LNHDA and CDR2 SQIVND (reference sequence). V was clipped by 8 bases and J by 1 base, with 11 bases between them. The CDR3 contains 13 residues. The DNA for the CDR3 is TGTGCCAGTCGGAATACAGGGAACACTGAAGCTTTCTTT. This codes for CASRNTGNTEAFF.

Here the CDR3 DNA reads TGCGCCAGCAGCCAAGATCAACCTCGAACGGGGGCTGGGGCCAACGTCCTGACTTTC. It is translated as CASSQDQPRTGAGANVLTF. This rearrangement joins TRBV4-1 to TRBJ2-6; possible D gene TRBD2, 6 bases. The CDR3 totals 19 residues. CDR1 and CDR2 from the germline V gene are MGHRA and YSYEKL. Trimming took off 0 bases at V and 2 bases at J, with 17 bases between the two ends.

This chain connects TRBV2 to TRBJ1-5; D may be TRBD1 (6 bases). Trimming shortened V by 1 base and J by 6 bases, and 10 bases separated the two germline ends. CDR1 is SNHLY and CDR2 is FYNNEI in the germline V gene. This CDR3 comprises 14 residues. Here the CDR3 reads CASSEDRVTQPQHF. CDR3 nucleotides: TGTGCCAGCAGTGAAGACAGGGTGACTCAGCCCCAGCATTTT.

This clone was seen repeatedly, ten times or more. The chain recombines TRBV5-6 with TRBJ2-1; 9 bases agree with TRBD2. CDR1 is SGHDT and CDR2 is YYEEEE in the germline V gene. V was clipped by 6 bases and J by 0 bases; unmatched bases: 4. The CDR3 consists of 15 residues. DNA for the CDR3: TGTGCCAGCAACGGCGGGAGGGCCTCCTACAATGAGCAGTTCTTC. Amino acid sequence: CASNGGRASYNEQFF.

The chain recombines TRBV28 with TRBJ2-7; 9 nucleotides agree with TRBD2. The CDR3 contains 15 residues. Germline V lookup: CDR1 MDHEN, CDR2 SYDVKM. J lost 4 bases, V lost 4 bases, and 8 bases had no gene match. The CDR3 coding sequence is TGTGCCAGCAGTTCCACTAGCGGGCAGAGGTACGAGCAGTACTTC. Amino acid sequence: CASSSTSGQRYEQYF.

The CDR3 region has the DNA TGTGCCAGCAGCTTAGACCGTCGCTATGGCTACACCTTC. It specifies CASSLDRRYGYTF. This chain joins TRBV11-2 and TRBJ1-2; D is undetermined. The V and J ends lost 0 bases and 4 bases respectively, with 6 bases between them. Germline V CDR1 and CDR2: SGHAT, FQNNGV. This CDR3 has 13 amino acids.

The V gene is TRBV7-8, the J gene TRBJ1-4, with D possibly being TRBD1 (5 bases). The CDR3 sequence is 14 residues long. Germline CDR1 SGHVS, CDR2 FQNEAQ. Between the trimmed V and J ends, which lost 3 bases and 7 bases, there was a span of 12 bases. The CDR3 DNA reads TGTGCCAGCAGCTTTAGGTTAAGGGGTGAAAAACTGTTTTTT. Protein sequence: CASSFRLRGEKLFF.

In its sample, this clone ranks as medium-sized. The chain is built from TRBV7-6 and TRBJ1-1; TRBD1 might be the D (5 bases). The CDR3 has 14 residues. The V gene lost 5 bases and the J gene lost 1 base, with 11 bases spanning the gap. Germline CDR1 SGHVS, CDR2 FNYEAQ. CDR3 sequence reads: CASSASTENTEAFF. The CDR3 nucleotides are TGTGCCAGCAGCGCCTCGACAGAGAACACTGAAGCTTTCTTT.

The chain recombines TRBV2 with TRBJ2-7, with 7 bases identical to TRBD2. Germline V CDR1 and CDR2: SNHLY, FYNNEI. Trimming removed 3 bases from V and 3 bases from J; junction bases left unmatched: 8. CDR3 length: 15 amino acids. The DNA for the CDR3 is TGTGCCAGCAGTGAGAACACTAGCGACCTCTACGAGCAGTACTTC. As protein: CASSENTSDLYEQYF.